Following are 16 T cell receptor beta chains from one sample sequenced in a study of cytomegalovirus exposure and HLA in healthy donors. The study ran its PCR with 60 Vbeta and 13 Jbeta primers. Only in-frame clones appear in the TCRdb table, and some are missing; sequencing was by immunoSEQ multiplex PCR. The sample includes 150,000 to 200,000 clones, about four fifths of them seen just once. The material sequenced was PBMCs. These receptors all stem from a woman aged 40 to 49 in good health and CMV-seronegative.

The CDR3 spells CASSLTGLNTEAFF. The CDR3 bases are TGTGCCAGCAGCTTGACAGGGCTGAACACTGAAGCTTTCTTT. This chain joins TRBV5-6 and TRBJ1-1, with D possibly matching TRBD1 (6 bases). V was clipped by 1 base and J by 0 bases, with 7 bases between them. Per germline, CDR1 SGHDT and CDR2 YYEEEE. The CDR3 sequence is 14 residues long.

CDR3: CASSSDRLANYGYTF. The CDR3 DNA reads TGCGCCAGCAGCTCCGACAGATTAGCTAACTATGGCTACACCTTC. The rearrangement joins TRBV5-1 to TRBJ1-2; maybe TRBD1 (5 bases). Trimming stripped 3 bases from V and 0 bases from J, with 12 bases between. The germline V gene has CDR1 SGHRS and CDR2 YFSETQ. This CDR3 is 15 amino acids long.

This chain connects TRBV19 to TRBJ1-1; maybe TRBD1 (5 bases). Looked up from germline, CDR1 is LNHDA and CDR2 is SQIVND (reference sequence). This CDR3 has 15 residues. Trimming removed 4 bases at V and 10 bases at J, with 22 bases between. The CDR3 nucleotides are TGTGCCAGTAGTACCGGGGACCAGGTGCGGGGAGGAGCTTTCTTT. Translation: CASSTGDQVRGGAFF.

This clone was counted only a few times. The genes are TRBV7-9 and TRBJ1-5; no clear D gene. Trimming took off 0 bases at V and 5 bases at J, with 5 bases between the two ends. Germline V CDR1 and CDR2: SEHNR, FQNEAQ (reference sequence). This CDR3 spans 13 amino acids. The CDR3 DNA reads TGTGCCAGCAGCTTAGCCCGGGATCAGCCCCAGCATTTT. Translated, it gives CASSLARDQPQHF.

V is TRBV15 and J is TRBJ2-1; the D is unclear. The CDR3 spans 15 residues. Between the trimmed V and J ends, which lost 0 bases and 8 bases, there was a span of 14 bases. The V gene's germline CDR1 is LNHNV and CDR2 YYDKDF (reference sequence). The CDR3 reads CATSRDRRKIHEQFF. The DNA of the CDR3 is TGTGCCACCAGCAGAGACAGGCGCAAGATCCATGAGCAGTTCTTC.

This clone appeared once. V gene TRBV9 combines with J gene TRBJ2-5, with D perhaps matching TRBD1 (5 bases). The CDR3 is made up of 15 amino acids. Germline CDR1 reads SGDLS; CDR2 reads YYNGEE. Trimming took off 0 bases at V and 5 bases at J, with 14 bases between the two ends. CDR3 DNA sequence: TGTGCCAGCAGCGTAGGGACCCAACAGGACGAGACCCAGTACTTC. This sequence encodes CASSVGTQQDETQYF. Supplemented by reference TRBV9 and TRBJ2-5, the full variable domain reads DSGVTQTPKHLITATGQRVTLRCSPRSGDLSVYWYQQSLDQGLQFLIQYYNGEERAKGNILERFSAQQFPDLHSELNLSSLELGDSALYFCASSVGTQQDETQYFGPGTRLLVL.

The rearrangement uses TRBV6-5 and TRBJ1-2, with TRBD1 matching 10 bases. This CDR3 comprises 15 residues. The ends lost 8 bases at V and 6 bases at J; junction bases unmatched: 12. Germline CDR1 and CDR2: MNHEY and SVGAGI. CDR3 DNA: TGTGCCAGCGCGAAAGTTTGGGGGACAGGGGATGGCTACACCTTC. It is translated as CASAKVWGTGDGYTF.

Only a few counts were recorded for this clone. The chain combines TRBV7-3 with TRBJ2-3; 9 positions match TRBD2. This CDR3 comprises 16 residues. CDR1 and CDR2 (germline): SGHTA, FQGTGA. V was clipped by 5 bases and J by 1 base; unmatched bases: 7. The CDR3 reads CASSLGSSGGTDTQYF. CDR3 DNA sequence: TGTGCCAGCAGCCTAGGGTCTAGCGGGGGCACAGATACGCAGTATTTT.

This chain links TRBV19 with TRBJ2-7; 9 nucleotides line up with TRBD1. The germline V gene encodes CDR1 LNHDA and CDR2 SQIVND (reference sequence). This CDR3 has 13 residues. The V and J ends lost 5 bases and 3 bases, in that order; junction bases with no gene match: 2. The CDR3 reads CASSPTGGYEQYV. Written as DNA, the CDR3 is TGTGCCAGTAGTCCGACAGGGGGCTACGAGCAGTACGTC.

This chain joins TRBV28 and TRBJ2-1; weak D call: TRBD2 (5 bases). V was shortened by 5 bases and J by 2 bases, with 16 bases between the two germline ends. This CDR3 is built from 16 residues. Germline assignment: CDR1 MDHEN and CDR2 SYDVKM. The CDR3 loop reads CASSPSGLSAYNEQFF. Here the CDR3 DNA reads TGTGCCAGCAGTCCCTCCGGACTTAGCGCCTACAATGAGCAGTTCTTC.

The rearrangement uses TRBV30 and TRBJ2-1; 9 bases line up with TRBD2. Germline lookup yields CDR1 GTSNPN and CDR2 SVGIG (reference sequence). With 5 bases clipped from V and 4 bases from J, the junction kept 6 bases outside the gene matches. The CDR3 has 14 amino acids. CDR3 DNA sequence: TGTGCCTGGGCGCCGGGACTAGCATACAATGAGCAGTTCTTC. It specifies CAWAPGLAYNEQFF.

This clone has only a few counts. The chain carries TRBV28 and TRBJ2-3, with 9 nucleotides matching TRBD1. J was trimmed by 5 bases and V by 2 bases; bases with no gene match: 2. CDR1 MDHEN and CDR2 SYDVKM come from the germline V gene. This CDR3 spans 14 amino acids. CDR3 in amino acids: CASSLPTGGDTQYF. The DNA of the CDR3 is TGTGCCAGCAGTTTACCGACAGGGGGAGATACGCAGTATTTT. The full variable domain, completed using reference TRBV28 and TRBJ2-3, is DVKVTQSSRYLVKRTGEKVFLECVQDMDHENMFWYRQDPGLGLRLIYFSYDVKMKEKGDIPEGYSVSREKKERFSLILESASTNQTSMYLCASSLPTGGDTQYFGPGTRLTVL.

The chain combines TRBV9 with TRBJ2-1; TRBD1 agrees at 7 bases. With V trimmed by 4 bases and J by 7 bases, 23 bases remained unmatched. CDR1 SGDLS and CDR2 YYNGEE come from the germline V gene. CDR3 size: 19 residues. CDR3 sequence (DNA): TGTGCCAGCAGCTCCTCCACCCGGGCGGCACAGGGGTCTAAAAATGAGCAGTTCTTC. Its protein is CASSSSTRAAQGSKNEQFF. Looking up the rest from reference TRBV9 and TRBJ2-1 gives the full variable domain: DSGVTQTPKHLITATGQRVTLRCSPRSGDLSVYWYQQSLDQGLQFLIQYYNGEERAKGNILERFSAQQFPDLHSELNLSSLELGDSALYFCASSSSTRAAQGSKNEQFFGPGTRLTVL.

The chain recombines TRBV5-1 with TRBJ1-2; 7 nucleotides agree with TRBD1. Germline CDR1 SGHRS, CDR2 YFSETQ. V dropped 4 bases and J dropped 8; count of bases not matched to a gene: 5. This CDR3 spans 12 amino acids. CDR3 DNA: TGCGCCAGCAGCCAGGGGGGTAGCGGCTACACCTTC. As protein: CASSQGGSGYTF.

In regard to this clone: One junction end disagrees with the germline gene, perhaps due to a read error. The J gene is TRBJ2-2, the V gene TRBV29-1; 13 nucleotides line up with TRBD2. Germline-derived CDR1 and CDR2 are SQVTM and ANQGSEA. The CDR3 extends over 14 amino acids. The CDR3 region has the DNA TGCAGCGTTGGGACTAGCGGGAGCCCCGGGCAGCTGTTTTTT. Translation gives CSVGTSGSPGQLFF.

V usage is TRBV18 and J usage is TRBJ1-4, with D hard to call. This CDR3 has 12 residues. Trimming took 3 bases from V and 8 from J, leaving 7 bases between them. Per the germline V gene, CDR1 is KGHSH and CDR2 is LQKENI. CDR3 loop: CASSPGREKLFF. The CDR3 coding sequence is TGTGCCAGCTCACCGGGGAGGGAAAAACTGTTTTTT.